Listed below are T cell receptor beta chains from one sample, sequenced in a study of cytomegalovirus exposure and HLA in healthy donors. The data were produced by immunoSEQ multiplex PCR, yet TCRdb's version contains in-frame clones alone and is incomplete. The listing contains 130,000 or so clones. Sequenced input: PBMCs. The receptors were gathered from a woman aged 40 to 49 in good health and CMV-seronegative. The CDR3 runs from the conserved cysteine through the conserved F or W. The order of the fields is V gene, J gene, CDR3 protein.

TRBV6-5,TRBJ1-1,CASRYIQGGTEAFF
TRBV19,TRBJ1-5,CASSIAGGRVGNQPQHF
TRBV9,TRBJ2-3,CASSSGGGAKDTQYF
TRBV6-6,TRBJ1-1,CASRLTGNTEAFF
TRBV29-1,TRBJ1-1,CSAGGTGNTEAFF
TRBV4-3,TRBJ1-1,CASSQDETQGGNTEAFF
TRBV19,TRBJ1-1,CASTSGGLNTEAFF
TRBV10-3,TRBJ1-2,CAISELWDIHGYTF
TRBV4-2,TRBJ1-4,CASSRETALNEKLFF
TRBV11-2,TRBJ1-2,CASSLAPDRGGYTF
TRBV19,TRBJ1-5,CASRSGQVGREAQHF
TRBV27,TRBJ1-2,CASSLRGGNYGYTF
TRBV7-8,TRBJ1-1,CASSLVRGVNTEAFF
TRBV29-1,TRBJ1-1,CSVRIQGGGTEAFF
TRBV9,TRBJ1-6,CASSVGHRVASPLHF
TRBV28,TRBJ1-2,CASRMRTGYGYTF
TRBV27,TRBJ1-5,CASSPSLDRGEGNQPQHF
TRBV11-3,TRBJ2-3,CASSQGGSRADTQYF
TRBV18,TRBJ1-6,CASSPPAGPYNSPLHF
TRBV6-1,TRBJ1-1,CASSETGLDTEAFF
TRBV6-5,TRBJ2-7,CASTRTGASYEQYF
TRBV6-4,TRBJ2-5,CASSPLGGQETQYF
TRBV6-5,TRBJ2-5,CASSYSIQFLETQYF
TRBV11-2,TRBJ1-1,CASSLGRGRTEAFF
TRBV5-6,TRBJ1-1,CASSPWTGDNTEAFF
TRBV4-3,TRBJ1-6,CASSPVVPGGIYNSPLHF
TRBV6-5,TRBJ1-1,CASSRTGGNTEAFF
TRBV19,TRBJ1-2,CASRDRGLYYGYTF
TRBV5-1,TRBJ1-2,CASSLDRGDVYGYTF
TRBV4-2,TRBJ2-2,CASSLPGQADPLNTGELFF
TRBV7-2,TRBJ2-1,CASSWTSGGKNEQFF
TRBV6-1,TRBJ2-2,CASSDHKNTGELFF
TRBV7-8,TRBJ1-5,CAGSQDRVRPQHF
TRBV6-1,TRBJ2-7,CASRTGLVNEQYF
TRBV18,TRBJ1-5,CASSPGVGGGNQPQHF
TRBV6-4,TRBJ2-3,CASSEREQDTQYF
TRBV12-5,TRBJ2-5,CASGLGGRQETQYF
TRBV27,TRBJ2-3,CASNPSGSTDTQYF
TRBV11-2,TRBJ2-7,CASSLGLAVGEQYF
TRBV19,TRBJ1-1,CASSIWGNTEAFF
TRBV5-1,TRBJ2-1,CASSLERGLIGGEQFF